The 5 T cell receptor beta chains below come from one sample, sequenced in a study of stem cell transplantation in POMP-related autoinflammatory disease. The repertoire was sequenced with immunoSEQ multiplex PCR; TCRdb's copy has only in-frame clones and lacks some. The table has some 33,000 clones, around nine tenths seen once; the top ten hold about 0.72%. The source was CD4+ T cells from PBMCs, collected before stem cell transplantation. Receptors originate from a human donor with POMP-related autoinflammation and immune dysregulation (PRAID).

This clone was seen just once. The rearrangement joins TRBV18 to TRBJ1-3, with 7 positions matching TRBD1. Germline V lookup: CDR1 KGHSH, CDR2 LQKENI. The junction had 7 bases not matched to a gene; V was cut back by 2 bases and J by 0 bases. This CDR3 region has 17 residues. CDR3 bases: TGTGCCAGCTCACCAAGGGACAGCTGGATCTCTGGAAACACCATATATTTT. It codes for CASSPRDSWISGNTIYF.

V gene TRBV5-1 combines with J gene TRBJ1-4, with a tentative D call TRBD1 (6 bases). The CDR3 length is 17 residues. Germline assignment: CDR1 SGHRS and CDR2 YFSETQ. Trimming cost V 3 bases and J 8 bases, with 23 bases left between them. CDR3 loop: CASSSDTRGTGREKLFF. The CDR3 bases are TGCGCCAGCAGCTCCGATACACGGGGAACAGGGAGAGAAAAACTGTTTTTT.

The gene calls are TRBV5-4 and TRBJ2-1; D uncertain. With 0 bases removed from V and 8 bases from J, the gap between germline ends came to 6 bases. The CDR3 runs 12 residues. Germline CDR1 SGHNT, CDR2 YYREEE (reference sequence). The CDR3 region is CASSLGIYEQFF. CDR3 sequence (DNA): TGTGCCAGCAGCTTGGGGATCTATGAGCAGTTCTTC.

The chain employs TRBV12-5 and TRBJ2-7, with unresolved D. Germline lookup yields CDR1 LGHNT and CDR2 FRNRAP. The CDR3 covers 16 residues. The V gene lost 4 bases and the J gene lost 2 bases, with 18 bases spanning the gap. The DNA of the CDR3 is TGTGCTAGTGGTTGGGCTCCAGGCACGTTCACCTACGAGCAGTACTTC. Its translation is CASGWAPGTFTYEQYF. The full variable domain, with the rest looked up from reference TRBV12-5 and TRBJ2-7, is DARVTQTPRHKVTEMGQEVTMRCQPILGHNTVFWYRQTMMQGLELLAYFRNRAPLDDSGMPKDRFSAEMPDATLATLKIQPSEPRDSAVYFCASGWAPGTFTYEQYFGPGTRLTVT.

This chain uses TRBV5-1 with TRBJ1-4; TRBD1 agrees at 9 bases. The germline CDR1 and CDR2 sequences are SGHRS and YFSETQ. The CDR3 has 15 amino acids. With V trimmed by 0 bases and J by 8 bases, 5 bases remained unmatched. The CDR3 region is CASSLGDRDQEKLFF. Written as DNA, the CDR3 is TGCGCCAGCAGCTTGGGGGACAGGGATCAGGAAAAACTGTTTTTT.